This T cell receptor (beta chain) was obtained from a study of T-cell reconstitution after alpha-beta-depleted transplantation in children. Study results and caveats: Surviving recipient cells, namely T cells and thymic progenitors, were the source of high day-60 TCRbeta diversity in some patients. T-cell counts and diversity were attributed mostly to newly produced T cells one year after transplant. After transplant, at about two months, alpha-beta T cells were reportedly derived from several hundred expanded graft clones.

The TCRbeta library incorporated unique molecular identifiers. One entry per CDR3 protein results from TCRdb running MiXCR on the PCR reads. The sample includes 700,000 to 950,000 distinct CDR3 sequences, 16% of them seen just once. This CDR3 contains 15 residues. V shed 4 bases and J shed 0 bases, with 10 bases lying between them. Germline V gives CDR1 MNHEY, CDR2 SVGAGI. On this clonotype itself: Its cognate antigen is unknown.

The chain employs TRBV6-5 and TRBJ1-5; D unresolved. Specimen: PBMCs, mostly from graft donor cells, collected 360 days after TCRalphabeta/CD19-depleted stem cell transplant. This sequence originates from a male patient aged 10 to 17 who had a stem cell transplant for acute lymphoblastic leukemia, so the T cells may come from the graft donor. The DNA of the CDR3 is TGTGCCAGCAGTTTGGGTTTCTCTAGCAATCAGCCCCAGCATTTT. Translated: CASSLGFSSNQPQHF.